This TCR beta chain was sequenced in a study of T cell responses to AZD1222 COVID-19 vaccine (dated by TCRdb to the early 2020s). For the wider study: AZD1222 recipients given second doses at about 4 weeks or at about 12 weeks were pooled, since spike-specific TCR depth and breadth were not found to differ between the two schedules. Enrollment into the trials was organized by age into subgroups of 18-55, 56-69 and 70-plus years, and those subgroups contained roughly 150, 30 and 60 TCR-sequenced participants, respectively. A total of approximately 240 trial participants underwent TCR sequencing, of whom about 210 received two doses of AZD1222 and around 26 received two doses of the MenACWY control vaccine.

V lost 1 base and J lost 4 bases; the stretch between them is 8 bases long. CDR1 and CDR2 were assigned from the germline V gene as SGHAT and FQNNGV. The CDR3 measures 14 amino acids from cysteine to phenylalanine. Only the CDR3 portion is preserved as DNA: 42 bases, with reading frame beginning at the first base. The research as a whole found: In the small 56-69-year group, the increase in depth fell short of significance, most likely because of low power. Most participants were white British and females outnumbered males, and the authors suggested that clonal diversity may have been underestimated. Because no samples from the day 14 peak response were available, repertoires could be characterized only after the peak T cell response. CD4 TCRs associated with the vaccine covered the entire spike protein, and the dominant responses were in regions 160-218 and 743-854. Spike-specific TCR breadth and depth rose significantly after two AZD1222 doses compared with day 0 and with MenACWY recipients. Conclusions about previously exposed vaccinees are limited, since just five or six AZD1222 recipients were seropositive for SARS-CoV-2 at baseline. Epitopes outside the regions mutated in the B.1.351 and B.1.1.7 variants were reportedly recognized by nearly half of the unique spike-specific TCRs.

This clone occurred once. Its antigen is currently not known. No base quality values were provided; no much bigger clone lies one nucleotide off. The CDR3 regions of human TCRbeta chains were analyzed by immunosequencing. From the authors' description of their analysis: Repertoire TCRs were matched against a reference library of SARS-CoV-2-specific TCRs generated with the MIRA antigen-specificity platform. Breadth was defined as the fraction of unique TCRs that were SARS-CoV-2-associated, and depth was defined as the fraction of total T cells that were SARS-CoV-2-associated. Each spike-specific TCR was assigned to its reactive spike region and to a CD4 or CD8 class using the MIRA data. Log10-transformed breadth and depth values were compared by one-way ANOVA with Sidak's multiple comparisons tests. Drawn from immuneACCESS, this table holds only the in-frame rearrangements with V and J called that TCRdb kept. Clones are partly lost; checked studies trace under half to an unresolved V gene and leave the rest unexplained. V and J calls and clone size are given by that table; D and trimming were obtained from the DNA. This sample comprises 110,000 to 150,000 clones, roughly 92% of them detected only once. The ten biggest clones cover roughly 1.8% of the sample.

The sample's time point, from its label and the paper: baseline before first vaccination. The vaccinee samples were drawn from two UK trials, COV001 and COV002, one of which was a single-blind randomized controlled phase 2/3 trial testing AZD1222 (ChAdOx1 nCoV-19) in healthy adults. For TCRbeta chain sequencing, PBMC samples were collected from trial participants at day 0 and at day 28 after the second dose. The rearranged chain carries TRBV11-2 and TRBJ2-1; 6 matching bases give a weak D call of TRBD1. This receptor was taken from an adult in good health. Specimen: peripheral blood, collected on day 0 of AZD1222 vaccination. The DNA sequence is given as TGTGCCAGCAGCTTAGCTGGACAGTACAATGAGCAGTTCTTC. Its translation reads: CASSLAGQYNEQFF.